The clone carrying this T cell receptor beta chain showed up many times. Its cognate antigen is unknown. The sample belongs to a study of molecular identifiers for immune sequencing clone quantification. Overall study results and limits: Highly expanded clone sizes could end up underestimated if a barcode were shared by identical TCR molecules. Naive cells had under 1% of molecules in clones above 20 RNA copies, effectors over 99%.

Looked up from germline, CDR1 is MDHEN and CDR2 is SYDVKM. CDR3 length equals 15 residues. Trimming stripped 3 bases from V and 4 bases from J, with 13 bases between. In TCRdb, the PCR reads were re-called with MiXCR into one record per CDR3 protein. The sample consists of about 640,000 distinct CDR3 sequences, 20% of them appearing once. From around 18,000 to 910,000 sorted cells, naive CD8 libraries were generated with 10%, 30% or 50% RNA. A CD8+CD4-CCR7+CD45RA+ phenotype served as the sorting definition for naive CD8 T cells. What was sequenced was naive CD8+ T cells from blood, with Jurkat cell RNA spiked in. The sample's subset: FACS-sorted CD8+CD4-CCR7+CD45RA+ naive T cells. The chain employs TRBV28 and TRBJ2-1, with D unresolved. The clonotype originates from a human donor in good health. Some libraries in this study had Jurkat cell RNA spiked in. The CDR3 sequence: CASSFRARTYNEQFF. CDR3 DNA: TGTGCCAGCAGTTTTCGAGCCCGAACTTACAATGAGCAGTTCTTC.